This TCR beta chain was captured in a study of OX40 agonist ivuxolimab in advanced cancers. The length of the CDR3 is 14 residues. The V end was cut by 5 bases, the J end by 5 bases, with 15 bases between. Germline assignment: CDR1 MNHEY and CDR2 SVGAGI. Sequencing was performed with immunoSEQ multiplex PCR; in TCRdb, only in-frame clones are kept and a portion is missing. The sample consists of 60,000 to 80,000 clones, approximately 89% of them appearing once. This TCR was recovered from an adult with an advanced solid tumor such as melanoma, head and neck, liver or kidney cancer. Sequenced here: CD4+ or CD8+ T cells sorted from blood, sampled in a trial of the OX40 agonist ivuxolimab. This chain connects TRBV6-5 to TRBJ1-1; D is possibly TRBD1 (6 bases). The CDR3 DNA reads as TGTGCCAGCAGTGATCAACAGGGTAGGACTGAAGCTTTCTTT. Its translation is CASSDQQGRTEAFF.